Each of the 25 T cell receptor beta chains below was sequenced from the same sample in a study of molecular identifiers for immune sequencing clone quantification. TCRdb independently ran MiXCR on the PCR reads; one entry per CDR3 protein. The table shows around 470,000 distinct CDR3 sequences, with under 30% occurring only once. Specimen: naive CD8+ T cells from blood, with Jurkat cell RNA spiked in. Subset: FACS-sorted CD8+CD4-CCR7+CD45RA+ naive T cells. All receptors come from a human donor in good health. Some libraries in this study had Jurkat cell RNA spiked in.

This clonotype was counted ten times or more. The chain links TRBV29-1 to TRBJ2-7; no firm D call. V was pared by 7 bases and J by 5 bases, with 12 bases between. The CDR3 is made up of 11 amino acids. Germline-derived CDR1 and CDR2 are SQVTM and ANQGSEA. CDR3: CSATWAHEQYF. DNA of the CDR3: TGCAGCGCGACCTGGGCCCACGAGCAGTACTTC.

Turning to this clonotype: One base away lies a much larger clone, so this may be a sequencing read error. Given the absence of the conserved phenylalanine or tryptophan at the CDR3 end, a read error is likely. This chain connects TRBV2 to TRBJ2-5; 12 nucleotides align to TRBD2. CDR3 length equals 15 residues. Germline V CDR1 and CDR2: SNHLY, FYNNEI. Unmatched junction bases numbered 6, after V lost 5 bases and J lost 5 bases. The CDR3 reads CASSRLAGVWETQYL. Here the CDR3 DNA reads TGTGCCAGCAGTCGACTAGCGGGGGTATGGGAGACCCAGTACCTC.

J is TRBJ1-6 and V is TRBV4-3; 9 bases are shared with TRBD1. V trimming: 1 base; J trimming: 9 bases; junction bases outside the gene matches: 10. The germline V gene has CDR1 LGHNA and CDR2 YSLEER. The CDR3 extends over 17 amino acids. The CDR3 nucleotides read TGCGCCAGCAGCCAAGCCAAAACCGGGACAGGGTTTTCACCCCTCCACTTT. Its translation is CASSQAKTGTGFSPLHF.

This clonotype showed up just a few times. The CDR3 DNA sequence: TGTGCTAGTGGTTTGACGAACACTGAAGCTTTCTTT. Translating gives CASGLTNTEAFF. The chain carries TRBV12-5 and TRBJ1-1; D is ambiguous. V lost 2 bases, J lost 1 base, and 2 bases lay in between. CDR1 and CDR2 (germline): LGHNT, FRNRAP. The CDR3 is 12 residues long.

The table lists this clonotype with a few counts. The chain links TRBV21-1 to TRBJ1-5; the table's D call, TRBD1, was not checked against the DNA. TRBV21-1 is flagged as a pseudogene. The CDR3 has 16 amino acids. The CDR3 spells CASSKYRGAGVQPQHF. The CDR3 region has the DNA TGTGCCAGCAGCAAATACCGTGGGGCAGGGGTACAGCCCCAGCATTTT.

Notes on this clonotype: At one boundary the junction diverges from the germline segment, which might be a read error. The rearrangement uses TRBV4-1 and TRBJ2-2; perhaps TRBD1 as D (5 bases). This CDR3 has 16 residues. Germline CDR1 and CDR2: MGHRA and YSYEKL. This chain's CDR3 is CTSSQAAGWDTGELFF. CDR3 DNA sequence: TGCACCAGCAGTCAAGCAGCAGGGTGGGACACCGGGGAGCTGTTTTTT.

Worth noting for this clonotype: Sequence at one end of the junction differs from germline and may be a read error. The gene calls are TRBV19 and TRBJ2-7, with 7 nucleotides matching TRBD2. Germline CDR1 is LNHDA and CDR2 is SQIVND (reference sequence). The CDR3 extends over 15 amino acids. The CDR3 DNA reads TGTGCCAGTAGTACGACTAGGGACTACCTGTACGAGCGGTACTTC. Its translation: CASSTTRDYLYERYF.

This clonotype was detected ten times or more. The CDR3 loop is CASSRQLGLSGNTIYF. CDR3 bases: TGTGCCAGCAGTCGCCAGCTTGGGCTCTCTGGAAACACCATATATTTT. V and J are TRBV11-2 and TRBJ1-3; D unresolved. The CDR3 is 16 amino acids. Trimming stripped 6 bases from V and 0 bases from J, with 15 bases between. Germline-derived CDR1 and CDR2 are SGHAT and FQNNGV.

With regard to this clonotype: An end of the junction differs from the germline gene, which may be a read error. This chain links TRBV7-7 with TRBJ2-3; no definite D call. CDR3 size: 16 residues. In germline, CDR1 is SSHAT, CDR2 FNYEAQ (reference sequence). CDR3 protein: CASILTPPFHSDTQYF. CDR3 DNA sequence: TGTGCCAGCATCCTGACACCGCCCTTTCATTCAGATACACAGTATTTT.

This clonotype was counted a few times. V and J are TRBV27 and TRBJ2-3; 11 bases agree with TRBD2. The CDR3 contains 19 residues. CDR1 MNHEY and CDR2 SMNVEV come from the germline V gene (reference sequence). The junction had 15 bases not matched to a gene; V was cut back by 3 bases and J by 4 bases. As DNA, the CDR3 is TGTGCCAGCAGTTTTCAGGTCCGGCCTAGCGGGAGGCTCTCAGATACGCAGTATTTT. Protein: CASSFQVRPSGRLSDTQYF.

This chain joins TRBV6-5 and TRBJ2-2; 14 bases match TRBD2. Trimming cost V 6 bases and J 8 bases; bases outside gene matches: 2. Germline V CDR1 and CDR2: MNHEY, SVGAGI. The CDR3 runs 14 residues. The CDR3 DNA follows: TGTGCCAGCAGCGGGACTAGCGGGAGAGGGGAGCTGTTTTTT. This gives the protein CASSGTSGRGELFF.

Here the CDR3 reads CATAAEGESSYNSPLHF. The CDR3 bases are TGTGCCACGGCCGCGGAGGGAGAAAGCTCCTATAATTCACCCCTCCACTTT. The rearrangement joins TRBV10-3 to TRBJ1-6, with no clear D. There are 17 residues in the CDR3. V was trimmed by 10 bases and J by 0 bases, leaving 19 bases between them. Germline V gene sequence: CDR1 ENHRY, CDR2 SYGVKD.

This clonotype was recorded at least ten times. The CDR3 bases are TGTGCCAGCAGAATCCAGGGATTGAACACTGAAGCTTTCTTT. Amino acid sequence: CASRIQGLNTEAFF. The J gene is TRBJ1-1, the V gene TRBV7-9, with TRBD1 as a possible D gene (5 bases). V dropped 6 bases and J dropped 0 bases, with 11 bases sitting between them. Germline assignment: CDR1 SEHNR and CDR2 FQNEAQ (reference sequence). CDR3 length: 14 amino acids.

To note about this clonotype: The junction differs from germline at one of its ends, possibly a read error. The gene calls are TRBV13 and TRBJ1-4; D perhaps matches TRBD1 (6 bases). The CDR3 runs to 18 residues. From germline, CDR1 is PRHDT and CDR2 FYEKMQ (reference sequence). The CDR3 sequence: CARSLGMDSLATNEKLFF. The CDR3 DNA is TGTGCCCGCAGCTTAGGCATGGACAGTCTGGCGACTAATGAAAAACTGTTTTTT. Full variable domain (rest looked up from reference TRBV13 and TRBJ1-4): AAGVIQSPRHLIKEKRETATLKCYPIPRHDTVYWYQQGPGQDPQFLISFYEKMQSDKGSIPDRFSAQQFSDYHSELNMSSLELGDSALYFCARSLGMDSLATNEKLFFGSGTQLSVL.

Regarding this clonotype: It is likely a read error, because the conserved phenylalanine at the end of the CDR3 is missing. CDR3 region: CASSSTQGQPDTQYL. The CDR3 DNA follows: TGCGCCAGCAGCAGCACTCAGGGGCAACCAGATACGCAGTATCTT. The rearrangement links TRBV5-1 to TRBJ2-3; possible D gene TRBD1, 6 bases. V was clipped by 4 bases and J by 4 bases, with 16 bases between them. The CDR3 totals 15 residues. Germline values: CDR1 SGHRS, CDR2 YFSETQ.

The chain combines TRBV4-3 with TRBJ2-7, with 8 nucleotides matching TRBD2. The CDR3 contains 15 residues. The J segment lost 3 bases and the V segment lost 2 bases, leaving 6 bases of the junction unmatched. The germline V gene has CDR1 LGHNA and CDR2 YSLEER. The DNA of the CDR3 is TGCGCCAGCAGCCAATCGAGGACTAGCTTCTACGAGCAGTACTTC. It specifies CASSQSRTSFYEQYF.

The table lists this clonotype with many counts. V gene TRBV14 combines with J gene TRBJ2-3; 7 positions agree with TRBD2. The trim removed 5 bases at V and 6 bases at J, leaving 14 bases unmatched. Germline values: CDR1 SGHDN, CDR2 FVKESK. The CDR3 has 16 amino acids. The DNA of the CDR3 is TGTGCCAGCAGCAAAAAGCGGGGCTTCGCCTCGGATACGCAGTATTTT. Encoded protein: CASSKKRGFASDTQYF.

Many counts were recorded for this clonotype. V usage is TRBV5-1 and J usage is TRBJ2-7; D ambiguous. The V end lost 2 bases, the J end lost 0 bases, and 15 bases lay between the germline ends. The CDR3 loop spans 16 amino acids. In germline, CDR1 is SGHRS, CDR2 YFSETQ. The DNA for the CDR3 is TGCGCCAGCAGCTTTGAATCAACAGCGAGCTCCTACGAGCAGTACTTC. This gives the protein CASSFESTASSYEQYF.

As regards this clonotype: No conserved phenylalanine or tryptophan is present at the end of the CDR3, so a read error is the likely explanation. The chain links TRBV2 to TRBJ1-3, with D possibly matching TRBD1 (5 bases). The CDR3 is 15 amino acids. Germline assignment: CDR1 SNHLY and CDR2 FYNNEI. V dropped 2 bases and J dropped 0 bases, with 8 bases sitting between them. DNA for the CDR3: TGTGCCAGCAGTGAAAGGGGTGTCTCTGGAAACACCATATATCTT. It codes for CASSERGVSGNTIYL.

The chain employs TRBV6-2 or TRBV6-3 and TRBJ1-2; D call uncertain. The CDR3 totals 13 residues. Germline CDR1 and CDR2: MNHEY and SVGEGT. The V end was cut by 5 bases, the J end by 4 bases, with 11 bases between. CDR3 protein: CASSVDFVYGYTF. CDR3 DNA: TGTGCCAGCAGTGTGGATTTTGTCTATGGCTACACCTTC.

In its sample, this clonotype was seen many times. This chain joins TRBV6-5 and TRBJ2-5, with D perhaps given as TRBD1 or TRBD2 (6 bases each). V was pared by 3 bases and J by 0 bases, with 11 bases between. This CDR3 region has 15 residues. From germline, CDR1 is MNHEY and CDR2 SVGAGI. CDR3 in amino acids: CASSYNGGDQETQYF. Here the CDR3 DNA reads TGTGCCAGCAGTTATAACGGGGGCGACCAAGAGACCCAGTACTTC.

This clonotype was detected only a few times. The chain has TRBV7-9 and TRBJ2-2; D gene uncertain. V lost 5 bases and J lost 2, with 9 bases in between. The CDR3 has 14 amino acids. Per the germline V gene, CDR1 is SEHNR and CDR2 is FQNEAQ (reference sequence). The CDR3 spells CASSPVLNTGELFF. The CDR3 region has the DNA TGTGCCAGCAGCCCCGTACTTAACACCGGGGAGCTGTTTTTT.

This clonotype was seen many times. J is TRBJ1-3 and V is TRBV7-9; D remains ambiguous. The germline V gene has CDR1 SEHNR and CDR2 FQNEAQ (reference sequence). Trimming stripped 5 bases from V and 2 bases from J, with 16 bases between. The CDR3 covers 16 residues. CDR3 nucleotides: TGTGCCAGCAGCACAGAATGGGCAGATCCTGGAAACACCATATATTTT. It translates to CASSTEWADPGNTIYF.

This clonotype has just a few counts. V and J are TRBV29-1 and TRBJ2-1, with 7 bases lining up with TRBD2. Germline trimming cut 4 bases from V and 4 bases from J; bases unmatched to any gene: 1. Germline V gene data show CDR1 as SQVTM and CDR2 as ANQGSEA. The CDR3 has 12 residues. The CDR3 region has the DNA TGCAGCGTTGCCGGGGGGTACAATGAGCAGTTCTTC. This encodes CSVAGGYNEQFF.

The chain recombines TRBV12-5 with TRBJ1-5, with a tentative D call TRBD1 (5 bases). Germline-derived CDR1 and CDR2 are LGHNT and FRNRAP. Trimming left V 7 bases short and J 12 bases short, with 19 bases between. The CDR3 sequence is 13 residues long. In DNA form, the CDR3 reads TGTGCTAGTGCCCTAGGGGTGGGGGAGCTCCAGCATTTT. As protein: CASALGVGELQHF.